These 27 T cell receptor beta chains were all obtained from the same sample, sequenced in a study of T cell repertoires in cytomegalovirus infection. For these receptors, no antigen is known. TCRdb ran MiXCR on the reads and lists one entry per CDR3 protein. The sample consists of roughly 860,000 distinct CDR3 sequences, about 33% of them appearing once. The source was cultured CD8+ T cells from PBMCs, collected from culture after CMV antigen stimulation. Receptor source: a human donor in good health (CMV status not recorded). Some clones in this sample may be carry-over from other donors' samples.

The rearrangement joins TRBV7-9 to TRBJ2-1; 8 bases map to TRBD1. The CDR3 is 16 amino acids. V lost 5 bases to trimming and J lost 3 bases; unmatched junction nucleotides: 9. CDR1 is SEHNR, CDR2 FQNEAQ, per germline (reference sequence). The CDR3 nucleotides are TGTGCCAGCAGCCAGATCCGGACAGGGATCTACAATGAGCAGTTCTTC. It is translated as CASSQIRTGIYNEQFF.

There are a few counts of this clonotype. This rearrangement joins TRBV20-1 to TRBJ2-7; no reliable D call. Deletions cut 5 bases from V and 2 bases from J, with 13 bases between. The CDR3 runs 13 residues. Germline loops: CDR1 DFQATT, CDR2 SNEGSKA (reference sequence). As DNA, the CDR3 is TGCAGTGCTCTCGCAGGTCCGGCCTACGAGCAGTACTTC. It translates to CSALAGPAYEQYF.

The rearrangement uses TRBV19 and TRBJ1-3; the D is unclear. V shed 8 bases and J shed 0 bases, with 17 bases lying between them. The CDR3 extends over 16 amino acids. CDR1 and CDR2 (germline): LNHDA, SQIVND (reference sequence). CDR3 coding DNA: TGTGCCAGTTTCATGGCAGACCACCACTCTGGAAACACCATATATTTT. Protein: CASFMADHHSGNTIYF.

V is TRBV5-1 and J is TRBJ1-1; D remains unclear. The CDR3 covers 15 residues. Trimming left V 3 bases short and J 1 base short, with 13 bases between. Germline-derived CDR1 and CDR2 are SGHRS and YFSETQ. CDR3 residues: CASSWRPGENTEAFF. CDR3 coding DNA: TGCGCCAGCAGCTGGAGGCCCGGCGAGAACACTGAAGCTTTCTTT. Variable domain in full (rest from reference TRBV5-1 and TRBJ1-1): KAGVTQTPRYLIKTRGQQVTLSCSPISGHRSVSWYQQTPGQGLQFLFEYFSETQRNKGNFPGRFSGRQFSNSRSEMNVSTLELGDSALYLCASSWRPGENTEAFFGQGTRLTVV.

The chain couples TRBV2 to TRBJ1-3; D uncertain. There are 15 residues in the CDR3. The V end was cut by 1 base, the J end by 0 bases, with 7 bases between. Per germline, CDR1 SNHLY and CDR2 FYNNEI. The CDR3 protein is CASSEDSSSGNTIYF. CDR3 in DNA: TGTGCCAGCAGTGAAGACTCCAGCTCTGGAAACACCATATATTTT.

The CDR3 bases are TGTGCCAGCAGCTTAAGGCGGGGGGGCCGGGACACAGATACGCAGTATTTT. Translating it yields CASSLRRGGRDTDTQYF. This sequence joins TRBV7-9 and TRBJ2-3; 9 bases are a match to TRBD2. This CDR3 has 17 amino acids. Trimming took 2 bases from V and 2 from J; bases not matched to a gene: 8. Germline CDR1 is SEHNR and CDR2 is FQNEAQ (reference sequence).

This clonotype was found a few times. This chain joins TRBV5-1 and TRBJ2-1; 7 nucleotides line up with TRBD1. The CDR3 covers 14 residues. Germline values: CDR1 SGHRS, CDR2 YFSETQ. The trim removed 0 bases at V and 7 bases at J, leaving 4 bases unmatched. The CDR3 DNA is TGCGCCAGCAGCTTGGGTGAGGGGGCAAATGAGCAGTTCTTC. It translates to CASSLGEGANEQFF. The complete variable domain, with remaining parts taken from reference TRBV5-1 and TRBJ2-1, reads KAGVTQTPRYLIKTRGQQVTLSCSPISGHRSVSWYQQTPGQGLQFLFEYFSETQRNKGNFPGRFSGRQFSNSRSEMNVSTLELGDSALYLCASSLGEGANEQFFGPGTRLTVL.

This clonotype was seen a few times. V is TRBV6-2 or TRBV6-3 and J is TRBJ1-1; tentative D call: TRBD1 (5 bases). The CDR3 contains 16 residues. Per germline, CDR1 MNHEY and CDR2 SVGEGT. With 5 bases removed from V and 1 base from J, the gap between germline ends came to 17 bases. CDR3 sequence: CASSPFRGGRNTEAFF. CDR3 nucleotide sequence: TGTGCCAGCAGTCCATTTCGGGGGGGACGGAACACTGAAGCTTTCTTT.

As DNA, the CDR3 is TGTGCCAGCAGCCTATCGTTTGAAGCTTTCTTT. Its translation is CASSLSFEAFF. The rearrangement links TRBV7-9 to TRBJ1-1; D uncertain. V was shortened by 5 bases and J by 7 bases, with 8 bases between the two germline ends. Germline-derived CDR1 and CDR2 are SEHNR and FQNEAQ (reference sequence). This CDR3 contains 11 residues.

The gene calls are TRBV6-1 and TRBJ2-3; TRBD2 matches at 9 bases. CDR3 size: 16 residues. CDR1 MNHNS and CDR2 SASEGT come from the germline V gene. V lost 8 bases and J lost 0; bases outside the gene matches: 9. In DNA, the CDR3 is TGTGCCAGCCCGAGGGTAGCGGGGGCAAGCACAGATACGCAGTATTTT. Encoded protein: CASPRVAGASTDTQYF.

The sample holds many counts of this clonotype. The gene calls are TRBV7-8 and TRBJ1-4; 7 bases align to TRBD1. Germline-derived CDR1 and CDR2 are SGHVS and FQNEAQ. The CDR3 loop spans 18 amino acids. The junction had 16 bases not matched to a gene; V was cut back by 3 bases and J by 6 bases. CDR3 DNA sequence: TGTGCCAGCAGCTTTCCGGGACAGCGGAATATGATTGATGAAAAACTGTTTTTT. Protein product: CASSFPGQRNMIDEKLFF. The full variable domain, its missing parts supplied by reference TRBV7-8 and TRBJ1-4, is GAGVSQSPRYKVAKRGQDVALRCDPISGHVSLFWYQQALGQGPEFLTYFQNEAQLDKSGLPSDRFFAERPEGSVSTLKIQRTQQEDSAVYLCASSFPGQRNMIDEKLFFGSGTQLSVL.

The V and J genes are TRBV6-2 or TRBV6-3 and TRBJ2-4, with D maybe TRBD1 (7 bases). The CDR3 has 18 amino acids. The germline V and J ends were trimmed by 2 bases and 1 base, with 18 bases remaining between them. Germline values: CDR1 MNHEY, CDR2 SVGEGT. In nucleotides, the CDR3 is TGTGCCAGCAGTTACAGGGGGCAGGGGGGTTCGGCCAAAAACATTCAGTACTTC. It yields the protein CASSYRGQGGSAKNIQYF.

The rearrangement links TRBV5-1 to TRBJ2-1; 8 bases align to TRBD1. Germline V lookup: CDR1 SGHRS, CDR2 YFSETQ. This CDR3 spans 16 amino acids. Trimming at V came to 4 bases and at J to 0 bases, leaving 6 bases not matched to a gene. This CDR3 is CASSEGQASSYNEQFF. The CDR3 DNA is TGCGCCAGCAGCGAGGGACAGGCTAGCTCCTACAATGAGCAGTTCTTC.

As regards this clonotype: The conserved phenylalanine or tryptophan normally closing the CDR3 is absent here, so this likely arose from a read error. The V call is TRBV6-6, the J call TRBJ2-1; 12 positions match TRBD2. The CDR3 is 15 residues long. The V gene end was trimmed by 7 bases and the J gene end by 8 bases; junction bases not matched to a gene: 9. Germline CDR1 is MNHNY and CDR2 is SVGAGI (reference sequence). CDR3 bases: TGTGCCAGCACCTTACTAGCGGGGGGTATCGATGAGCAGTTCATC. Its translation is CASTLLAGGIDEQFI.

This chain joins TRBV19 and TRBJ2-2; 8 nucleotides match TRBD2. The junction had 16 bases not matched to a gene; V was cut back by 6 bases and J by 7 bases. This CDR3 spans 17 amino acids. Germline-derived CDR1 and CDR2 are LNHDA and SQIVND (reference sequence). CDR3 DNA: TGTGCCAGTAGCCCCCCGGGGGGGCGGGGAGTAAGCGGGGAGCTGTTTTTT. Translation gives CASSPPGGRGVSGELFF.

This clonotype came up many times. CDR3 in DNA: TGTGCCAGCAGTACAGGCGGGAGCAATCAGCCCCAGCATTTT. Residues: CASSTGGSNQPQHF. V and J are TRBV7-9 and TRBJ1-5, with D maybe TRBD1 (5 bases). V dropped 6 bases and J dropped 1 base, with 10 bases sitting between them. There are 14 residues in the CDR3. The germline CDR1 and CDR2 sequences are SEHNR and FQNEAQ (reference sequence).

This clonotype was seen many times. The gene calls are TRBV12-3 or TRBV12-4 and TRBJ2-7, with unresolved D. CDR3 length: 12 residues. Trimming removed 4 bases at V and 3 bases at J, with 7 bases between. CDR3 residues: CASSSGRYEQYF. The CDR3 DNA is TGTGCCAGCAGTTCTGGTCGCTACGAGCAGTACTTC.

The V and J genes are TRBV5-6 and TRBJ2-1; D is ambiguous. The germline V and J ends were trimmed by 0 bases and 0 bases, with 7 bases remaining between them. The CDR3 totals 15 residues. CDR1 is SGHDT and CDR2 is YYEEEE in the germline V gene. CDR3 sequence (DNA): TGTGCCAGCAGCTTGGAACAGAGCTCCTACAATGAGCAGTTCTTC. It specifies CASSLEQSSYNEQFF.

This clonotype was recorded many times. The rearrangement links TRBV27 to TRBJ1-3; TRBD1 might be the D (5 bases). This CDR3 has 15 residues. Per the germline V gene, CDR1 is MNHEY and CDR2 is SMNVEV (reference sequence). The germline V and J ends were trimmed by 5 bases and 0 bases, with 11 bases remaining between them. The CDR3 protein is CASSLSGGSGNTIYF. Here the CDR3 DNA reads TGTGCCAGCAGTCTCTCGGGGGGCTCTGGAAACACCATATATTTT.

The genes are TRBV7-2 and TRBJ2-3; D uncertain. Trimming left V 7 bases short and J 6 bases short, with 20 bases between. The CDR3 has 15 residues. CDR1 SGHTA and CDR2 FQGNSA come from the germline V gene. The CDR3 sequence: CASTPLGTTADTQYF. The DNA for the CDR3 is TGTGCCAGCACCCCACTGGGCACGACTGCCGATACGCAGTATTTT.

The rearrangement links TRBV29-1 to TRBJ2-1, with 8 bases aligning to TRBD1. Losses at the gene ends were 0 bases for V and 2 bases for J; bases not matched to a gene: 3. Germline lookup yields CDR1 SQVTM and CDR2 ANQGSEA. The CDR3 runs to 15 residues. DNA for the CDR3: TGCAGCGTTGAAGATCCGACAGGGGCCTACAATGAGCAGTTCTTC. This translates into CSVEDPTGAYNEQFF.

The rearrangement links TRBV4-1 to TRBJ1-6; TRBD1 might be the D (5 bases). V was cut by 4 bases and J by 6 bases, with 13 bases left in between. The CDR3 runs to 15 residues. Germline V gene lookup returns CDR1 MGHRA and CDR2 YSYEKL. The CDR3, as DNA: TGCGCCAGCAGCCTCGGACACTTTAGTAATTCACCCCTCCACTTT. This codes for CASSLGHFSNSPLHF.

This clonotype has only a few counts. V is TRBV12-3 or TRBV12-4 and J is TRBJ1-2, with D unresolved. CDR3 length: 16 residues. V lost 2 bases, J lost 3 bases, and 16 bases lay in between. CDR3 in amino acids: CASSLPSGWMDYGYTF. The CDR3 coding sequence is TGTGCCAGCAGTTTACCGTCGGGATGGATGGACTATGGCTACACCTTC.

In this sample, this clonotype turned up a few times. The chain links TRBV6-2 or TRBV6-3 to TRBJ1-5; 8 nucleotides agree with TRBD1. The germline gives CDR1 MNHEY, CDR2 SVGEGT. Losses at the gene ends were 5 bases for V and 6 bases for J; bases not matched to a gene: 6. The CDR3 spans 14 residues. The CDR3 is CASSPLTGVQPQHF. For the CDR3, the DNA is TGTGCCAGCAGTCCATTGACAGGGGTTCAGCCCCAGCATTTT.

This clonotype was recorded a few times. V is TRBV7-6 and J is TRBJ1-1, with a tentative D call TRBD1 (5 bases). CDR1 and CDR2 (germline): SGHVS, FNYEAQ. The CDR3 loop spans 15 amino acids. V was cut by 0 bases and J by 3 bases, with 11 bases left in between. The DNA for the CDR3 is TGTGCCAGCAGCTTAGCCCTGGGGCGAGACACTGAAGCTTTCTTT. It codes for CASSLALGRDTEAFF.

V usage is TRBV11-3 and J usage is TRBJ1-1; D gene unclear. Trimming stripped 4 bases from V and 6 bases from J, with 9 bases between. The CDR3 length is 12 residues. The germline CDR1 and CDR2 sequences are SGHNT and YENEEA. CDR3 protein: CASSSEYSEAFF. The CDR3 DNA sequence: TGTGCCAGCAGCTCCGAGTATTCTGAAGCTTTCTTT.

This clonotype was observed a handful of times. This rearrangement joins TRBV6-1 to TRBJ2-7; TRBD1 matches 10 bases. The trim removed 6 bases at V and 3 bases at J, leaving 2 bases unmatched. The V gene's germline CDR1 is MNHNS and CDR2 SASEGT. The CDR3 extends over 13 amino acids. This chain's CDR3 is CASRGQGSYEQYF. The CDR3 coding sequence is TGTGCCAGCAGGGGACAGGGGAGCTACGAGCAGTACTTC.